The 29 T cell receptor beta chains given below trace back to one sample, sequenced in a study of T cell responses to AZD1222 COVID-19 vaccine. Clones were sequenced by immunoSEQ multiplex PCR, and TCRdb holds only the in-frame ones, with some missing. The sample consists of 85,000 to 100,000 clones, approximately 90% of them appearing once. The source was peripheral blood, collected on day 0 of AZD1222 vaccination. The receptor set was obtained from an adult in good health.

The chain joins TRBV18 to TRBJ1-6; 8 positions agree with TRBD1. This CDR3 comprises 15 residues. The trim removed 2 bases at V and 5 bases at J, leaving 2 bases unmatched. The V gene's germline CDR1 is KGHSH and CDR2 LQKENI. The chain's CDR3 is CASSPGQGNNSPLHF. Here the CDR3 DNA reads TGTGCCAGCTCACCAGGACAGGGAAATAATTCACCCCTCCACTTT.

The chain carries TRBV29-1 and TRBJ1-2; D remains unclear. The CDR3 runs to 13 residues. Between the trimmed V and J ends, which lost 0 bases and 7 bases, there was a span of 12 bases. The V gene's germline CDR1 is SQVTM and CDR2 ANQGSEA. For the CDR3, the DNA is TGCAGCGTTGAAGAGGGCACGGGGTCTGGCTACACCTTC. Translated: CSVEEGTGSGYTF.

This rearrangement joins TRBV4-2 to TRBJ2-2, with TRBD2 identical over 13 bases. CDR3 length: 16 residues. V gave up 4 bases and J gave up 5 bases; unmatched junction bases: 4. Germline V gene lookup returns CDR1 LGHNA and CDR2 YNFKEQ. CDR3 sequence (DNA): TGTGCCAGCAGCCCTGGACTAGCGGGAGTTACCGGGGAGCTGTTTTTT. Translation gives CASSPGLAGVTGELFF.

The V call is TRBV9, the J call TRBJ2-1, with D possibly matching TRBD1 (6 bases). The germline CDR1 and CDR2 sequences are SGDLS and YYNGEE. This CDR3 region has 15 residues. The germline V and J ends were trimmed by 0 bases and 3 bases, with 10 bases remaining between them. The CDR3 region has the DNA TGTGCCAGCAGCGTAGAGGGGGATGACTACAATGAGCAGTTCTTC. Protein product: CASSVEGDDYNEQFF.

This chain uses TRBV28 with TRBJ1-4; D remains ambiguous. The germline V gene encodes CDR1 MDHEN and CDR2 SYDVKM. V was cut by 3 bases and J by 0 bases, with 8 bases left in between. The CDR3 extends over 15 amino acids. Here the CDR3 DNA reads TGTGCCAGCAGTTTGCCCCGCTCAACTAATGAAAAACTGTTTTTT. Protein sequence: CASSLPRSTNEKLFF. Full variable domain (rest looked up from reference TRBV28 and TRBJ1-4): DVKVTQSSRYLVKRTGEKVFLECVQDMDHENMFWYRQDPGLGLRLIYFSYDVKMKEKGDIPEGYSVSREKKERFSLILESASTNQTSMYLCASSLPRSTNEKLFFGSGTQLSVL.

The V and J genes are TRBV5-4 and TRBJ2-1, with D tentatively TRBD2 (6 bases). CDR3 length: 16 residues. The germline V and J ends were trimmed by 4 bases and 5 bases, with 19 bases remaining between them. Germline V lookup: CDR1 SGHNT, CDR2 YYREEE (reference sequence). CDR3 amino acids: CASSRTGTGGHNEQFF. For the CDR3, the DNA is TGTGCCAGCAGCCGAACCGGGACCGGGGGTCACAATGAGCAGTTCTTC.

This clone appeared a single time. The chain is built from TRBV14 and TRBJ1-2; D perhaps matches TRBD1 (6 bases). The CDR3 consists of 14 residues. The V end was cut by 3 bases, the J end by 6 bases, with 14 bases between. Germline-derived CDR1 and CDR2 are SGHDN and FVKESK. DNA for the CDR3: TGTGCCAGCAGCCAGGATACAGGGTTAAATGGCTACACCTTC. This gives the protein CASSQDTGLNGYTF. Combining the CDR3 with reference TRBV14 and TRBJ1-2 gives the whole variable domain EAGVTQFPSHSVIEKGQTVTLRCDPISGHDNLYWYRRVMGKEIKFLLHFVKESKQDESGMPNNRFLAERTGGTYSTLKVQPAELEDSGVYFCASSQDTGLNGYTFGSGTRLTVV.

V is TRBV28 and J is TRBJ1-5; D is uncertain. This CDR3 has 14 amino acids. Trimming removed 6 bases at V and 3 bases at J, with 12 bases between. Germline CDR1 and CDR2: MDHEN and SYDVKM. This CDR3 reads CASSPLRANQPQHF. As DNA, the CDR3 is TGTGCCAGCAGCCCCCTGAGGGCCAATCAGCCCCAGCATTTT. The full variable domain, with the rest looked up from reference TRBV28 and TRBJ1-5, is DVKVTQSSRYLVKRTGEKVFLECVQDMDHENMFWYRQDPGLGLRLIYFSYDVKMKEKGDIPEGYSVSREKKERFSLILESASTNQTSMYLCASSPLRANQPQHFGDGTRLSIL.

V is TRBV6-2 or TRBV6-3 and J is TRBJ1-5; D unresolved. The CDR3 covers 13 residues. V lost 4 bases, J lost 0 bases, and 4 bases lay in between. Germline V CDR1 and CDR2: MNHEY, SVGEGT. Here the CDR3 reads CASSFYSNQPQHF. CDR3 bases: TGTGCCAGCAGTTTCTATAGCAATCAGCCCCAGCATTTT.

The chain combines TRBV18 with TRBJ2-1; TRBD2 matches 7 bases. This CDR3 is built from 14 residues. Germline CDR1 and CDR2: KGHSH and LQKENI. V lost 1 base to trimming and J lost 8 bases; unmatched junction nucleotides: 5. The CDR3 region is CASSPRSSGYEQFF. CDR3 in DNA: TGTGCCAGCTCACCACGGTCTAGCGGTTATGAGCAGTTCTTC.

This chain links TRBV15 with TRBJ2-5; D ambiguous. CDR1 is LNHNV, CDR2 YYDKDF, per germline (reference sequence). V was clipped by 1 base and J by 0 bases, with 18 bases between them. This CDR3 region has 18 residues. CDR3 bases: TGTGCCACCAGCAGAGGATGGAACAGCGAGGTGAACCAAGAGACCCAGTACTTC. Protein: CATSRGWNSEVNQETQYF.

In its sample, this clone was seen a few times. The chain uses TRBV6-4 and TRBJ2-1; 10 bases align to TRBD2. CDR1 is MRHNA, CDR2 SNTAGT, per germline. This CDR3 comprises 15 residues. Trimming cost V 4 bases and J 7 bases; bases outside gene matches: 7. CDR3 DNA: TGTGCCAGCAGTGCAAGACTAGCGGGTGGGAATGAGCAGTTCTTC. It yields the protein CASSARLAGGNEQFF.

The chain recombines TRBV14 with TRBJ1-2; 7 positions match TRBD1. J gave up 8 bases and V 0 bases, and 12 bases lay outside the gene matches. This CDR3 contains 16 residues. CDR1 and CDR2 (germline): SGHDN, FVKESK. DNA of the CDR3: TGTGCCAGCAGCCAAGATGCCAGGGGGTTTATCGGGGGCTACACCTTC. Amino acid sequence: CASSQDARGFIGGYTF.

The gene calls are TRBV2 and TRBJ1-5, with D unclear. Germline V gives CDR1 SNHLY, CDR2 FYNNEI. Trimming took off 8 bases at V and 9 bases at J, with 11 bases between the two ends. This CDR3 has 11 residues. The CDR3 DNA reads as TGTGCCAGCGAACTTGGAGGGCCCCAGCATTTT. Translated: CASELGGPQHF.

The CDR3 bases are TGTGCCAGCAGCCCTCGACTAGCGGGGGGGCTGGAGACCCAGTACTTC. Residues: CASSPRLAGGLETQYF. This chain uses TRBV7-2 with TRBJ2-5; 14 bases are a match to TRBD2. The CDR3 is 16 residues long. Germline CDR1 and CDR2: SGHTA and FQGNSA. The V gene end was trimmed by 5 bases and the J gene end by 5 bases; junction bases not matched to a gene: 7.

The gene calls are TRBV14 and TRBJ1-1; D not certain. The germline V and J ends were trimmed by 0 bases and 6 bases, with 8 bases remaining between them. Per the germline V gene, CDR1 is SGHDN and CDR2 is FVKESK. This CDR3 contains 13 residues. CDR3 protein: CASSQDRQSEAFF. CDR3 nucleotide sequence: TGTGCCAGCAGCCAAGATCGTCAATCTGAAGCTTTCTTT.

This chain links TRBV2 with TRBJ1-3; the D is unclear. The CDR3 length is 15 residues. CDR1 and CDR2 from the germline V gene are SNHLY and FYNNEI. V was trimmed by 8 bases and J by 0 bases, leaving 14 bases between them. The CDR3 coding sequence is TGTGCCAGCGTCGACGGCGGCCACTCTGGAAACACCATATATTTT. It codes for CASVDGGHSGNTIYF.

The chain couples TRBV21-1 to TRBJ1-6; no check of the table's D call, TRBD1, against the DNA was made. TRBV21-1 has pseudogene status. The CDR3 is 16 residues long. In DNA form, the CDR3 reads TGTGCCAGCAGCCCAGACAGGGGGAACAATAATTCACCCCTCCACTTT. Amino acid sequence: CASSPDRGNNNSPLHF.

This rearrangement joins TRBV6-5 to TRBJ1-6; perhaps TRBD1 as D (5 bases). Trimming took off 10 bases at V and 8 bases at J, with 18 bases between the two ends. This CDR3 contains 14 residues. Per the germline V gene, CDR1 is MNHEY and CDR2 is SVGAGI. The CDR3 sequence: CATGRSRGDSPLHF. The CDR3 bases are TGTGCCACGGGCCGATCAAGGGGTGATTCACCCCTCCACTTT.

The chain recombines TRBV5-1 with TRBJ2-1; D is possibly TRBD1 or TRBD2 (5 bases each). Deletions cut 3 bases from V and 6 bases from J, with 10 bases between. CDR3 size: 13 residues. Per the germline V gene, CDR1 is SGHRS and CDR2 is YFSETQ. CDR3 DNA: TGCGCCAGCAGCTCGGGACCGAGCAATGAGCAGTTCTTC. Amino acids: CASSSGPSNEQFF. Looking up the rest from reference TRBV5-1 and TRBJ2-1 gives the full variable domain: KAGVTQTPRYLIKTRGQQVTLSCSPISGHRSVSWYQQTPGQGLQFLFEYFSETQRNKGNFPGRFSGRQFSNSRSEMNVSTLELGDSALYLCASSSGPSNEQFFGPGTRLTVL.

The rearrangement joins TRBV29-1 to TRBJ2-2; the D is unclear. V was pared by 3 bases and J by 1 base, with 12 bases between. Germline V CDR1 and CDR2: SQVTM, ANQGSEA. The CDR3 is 15 amino acids. The DNA of the CDR3 is TGCAGCGTTGAGGGGTGGTGGGAGAACACCGGGGAGCTGTTTTTT. Its translation is CSVEGWWENTGELFF.

A note on this clone: One junction end disagrees with the germline gene, perhaps due to a read error. The V gene is TRBV28, the J gene TRBJ1-2; 9 bases match TRBD1. CDR3 length: 15 amino acids. Germline V gene lookup returns CDR1 MDHEN and CDR2 SYDVKM. The CDR3 coding sequence is TGTGCCAGCAGTACTTCTTCCTTCGACAGGGGGAGTCCGAACTTC. It translates to CASSTSSFDRGSPNF.

Concerning this clone: At one of its ends the junction is not consistent with the germline gene, which may arise from a read error. This chain uses TRBV7-7 with TRBJ2-3; the match to TRBD1 covers 10 bases. The CDR3 is 15 amino acids. Germline V gene sequence: CDR1 SSHAT, CDR2 FNYEAQ (reference sequence). DNA for the CDR3: TGTGCTAGCAGCCTCACAAGGACAGGGGGAGATACGCAGTATTTT. Translation gives CASSLTRTGGDTQYF.

The J gene is TRBJ1-6, the V gene TRBV30, with no clear D. V was cut by 2 bases and J by 6 bases, with 14 bases left in between. The V gene's germline CDR1 is GTSNPN and CDR2 SVGIG (reference sequence). This CDR3 is built from 15 residues. CDR3 residues: CAWSIRTGGNSPLHF. The CDR3 coding sequence is TGTGCCTGGAGTATCCGGACCGGCGGTAATTCACCCCTCCACTTT.

The chain combines TRBV18 with TRBJ2-2; D call uncertain. CDR3 size: 14 residues. Germline CDR1 is KGHSH and CDR2 is LQKENI. Trimming left V 1 base short and J 3 bases short, with 6 bases between. CDR3 coding DNA: TGTGCCAGCTCACCACGTCCAGACACCGGGGAGCTGTTTTTT. Translation gives CASSPRPDTGELFF.

The V call is TRBV7-2, the J call TRBJ1-2; 7 bases align to TRBD1. After removal of 5 bases from V and 3 bases from J, the junction contained 9 bases not matched to a gene. Germline V gene lookup returns CDR1 SGHTA and CDR2 FQGNSA. This CDR3 is 15 amino acids long. The CDR3 region is CASSARGQDDYGYTF. CDR3 nucleotide sequence: TGTGCCAGCAGCGCGCGTGGACAGGATGACTATGGCTACACCTTC.

The rearrangement links TRBV3-1 (or the pseudogene TRBV3-2) to TRBJ1-2, with D hard to call. The germline V gene has CDR1 LGHDT and CDR2 YNNKEL (reference sequence). The CDR3 covers 12 residues. V lost 4 bases, J lost 8 bases, and 11 bases lay in between. The chain's CDR3 is CASSPGSGGYTF. CDR3 nucleotides: TGTGCCAGCAGCCCGGGCTCTGGGGGCTACACCTTC.

The sample holds one count of this clone. The rearrangement joins TRBV29-1 to TRBJ2-1, with 13 bases aligning to TRBD2. Germline CDR1 is SQVTM and CDR2 is ANQGSEA. V lost 3 bases and J lost 10; bases outside the gene matches: 9. The CDR3 extends over 15 amino acids. The CDR3 DNA is TGCAGCGTTGAGATACTAGCGGGAGGGCCTGGCGAGCAGTTCTTC. It is translated as CSVEILAGGPGEQFF.

V gene TRBV29-1 combines with J gene TRBJ2-1; TRBD1 might be the D (5 bases). Between the trimmed V and J ends, which lost 2 bases and 11 bases, there was a span of 13 bases. The germline V gene encodes CDR1 SQVTM and CDR2 ANQGSEA. There are 12 residues in the CDR3. CDR3 protein: CSVEWSAGKQFF. CDR3 sequence (DNA): TGCAGCGTTGAATGGAGCGCAGGGAAGCAGTTCTTC.